Following are 26 T cell receptor beta chains from one sample sequenced in a study of cytomegalovirus exposure and HLA in healthy donors. The method was immunoSEQ multiplex PCR; TCRdb's version includes in-frame clones alone and lacks a portion of them. The table lists 200,000 to 250,000 clones, about nine tenths of them singletons. Material: PBMCs. All receptors come from a woman younger than 30 in good health and CMV-seropositive.

This chain joins TRBV5-1 and TRBJ2-7; 10 nucleotides agree with TRBD1. Germline CDR1 and CDR2: SGHRS and YFSETQ. J gave up 2 bases and V 4 bases, and 3 bases lay outside the gene matches. CDR3 size: 14 residues. CDR3 protein: CASSPDRGAYEQYF. DNA of the CDR3: TGCGCCAGCAGCCCGGACAGGGGGGCCTACGAGCAGTACTTC.

This clone was counted between two and nine times. J is TRBJ2-2 and V is TRBV5-1; D call uncertain. The CDR3 has 15 amino acids. V shed 1 base and J shed 1 base, with 8 bases lying between them. Germline V CDR1 and CDR2: SGHRS, YFSETQ. The CDR3 loop is CASSLRRGNTGELFF. Written as DNA, the CDR3 is TGCGCCAGCAGCTTGAGAAGAGGGAACACCGGGGAGCTGTTTTTT.

The rearrangement joins TRBV7-3 to TRBJ2-6; 9 bases line up with TRBD1. The CDR3 runs to 20 residues. The ends lost 5 bases at V and 0 bases at J; junction bases unmatched: 14. Germline CDR1 SGHTA, CDR2 FQGTGA. This chain's CDR3 is CASSPQPLLTGGSGANVLTF. The DNA for the CDR3 is TGTGCCAGCAGCCCCCAACCCCTACTGACAGGGGGCTCTGGGGCCAACGTCCTGACTTTC.

The chain combines TRBV2 with TRBJ2-1; D may be TRBD2 (6 bases). Per the germline V gene, CDR1 is SNHLY and CDR2 is FYNNEI. This CDR3 has 13 amino acids. Trimming left V 4 bases short and J 10 bases short, with 14 bases between. The CDR3 reads CASSGSGVGEQFF. In nucleotides, the CDR3 is TGTGCCAGCAGTGGCTCGGGGGTTGGGGAGCAGTTCTTC.

This chain uses TRBV28 with TRBJ2-7; possible D gene TRBD1, 5 bases. Trimming cost V 5 bases and J 3 bases, with 14 bases left between them. This CDR3 region has 14 residues. In germline, CDR1 is MDHEN, CDR2 SYDVKM. CDR3 sequence: CASSVQGLIYEQYF. The CDR3 DNA is TGTGCCAGCAGTGTCCAGGGTCTGATCTACGAGCAGTACTTC.

The chain recombines TRBV6-5 with TRBJ2-1; D remains ambiguous. V was cut by 6 bases and J by 0 bases, with 12 bases left in between. In germline, CDR1 is MNHEY, CDR2 SVGAGI. CDR3 length equals 15 residues. This CDR3 is CASSLTGSSYNEQFF. The CDR3, as DNA: TGTGCCAGCAGCCTCACCGGTAGCTCCTACAATGAGCAGTTCTTC.

This clone was seen only a few times. The rearrangement uses TRBV2 and TRBJ1-5, with a possible D match to TRBD1 (6 bases). This CDR3 region has 12 residues. Trimming removed 4 bases at V and 7 bases at J, with 8 bases between. CDR1 and CDR2 from the germline V gene are SNHLY and FYNNEI. CDR3 amino acids: CASSGRGQPQHF. The CDR3, as DNA: TGTGCCAGCAGTGGTAGGGGGCAGCCCCAGCATTTT.

The chain combines TRBV7-9 with TRBJ1-5; D call uncertain. Trimming removed 5 bases from V and 0 bases from J, with 14 bases in between. The CDR3 runs to 16 residues. CDR1 and CDR2 from the germline V gene are SEHNR and FQNEAQ (reference sequence). The CDR3 DNA follows: TGTGCCAGCAGCCCCCTGACACTCTATAGCAATCAGCCCCAGCATTTT. Its protein product is CASSPLTLYSNQPQHF.

The chain carries TRBV2 and TRBJ2-2; a possible D gene is TRBD1 (5 bases). V lost 3 bases and J 1 base, leaving 6 bases between the germline ends. CDR3 length equals 14 residues. CDR1 and CDR2 (germline): SNHLY, FYNNEI. CDR3 DNA sequence: TGTGCCAGCAGTGAGGGGCGGAACACCGGGGAGCTGTTTTTT. Translation gives CASSEGRNTGELFF.

The DNA of the CDR3 is TGTGCCAGCAGTGGGGGCCCGACAGAGGCCTACGAGCAGTACTTC. The encoded protein is CASSGGPTEAYEQYF. The gene calls are TRBV2 and TRBJ2-7; D might be TRBD1 (5 bases). V was trimmed by 4 bases and J by 2 bases, leaving 15 bases between them. In germline, CDR1 is SNHLY, CDR2 FYNNEI. The CDR3 is made up of 15 amino acids.

The chain links TRBV15 to TRBJ1-4; the match to TRBD1 covers 10 bases. Germline values: CDR1 LNHNV, CDR2 YYDKDF (reference sequence). CDR3 length equals 14 residues. V dropped 3 bases and J dropped 7; count of bases not matched to a gene: 2. This chain's CDR3 is CATSSGQGVEKLFF. The CDR3 region has the DNA TGTGCCACCAGCAGCGGACAGGGGGTTGAAAAACTGTTTTTT.

The chain has TRBV4-1 and TRBJ2-7, with D possibly TRBD1 on 5 matching bases. Trimming pared 3 bases from V and 3 bases from J, leaving 21 bases between. CDR1 and CDR2 (germline): MGHRA, YSYEKL. This CDR3 is 17 amino acids long. The CDR3: CASSQEFMGPQGYEQYF. The CDR3, as DNA: TGCGCCAGCAGCCAGGAATTTATGGGGCCTCAGGGCTACGAGCAGTACTTC.

The chain carries TRBV5-5 and TRBJ1-1; no clear D gene. CDR3 length equals 14 residues. Germline V gene lookup returns CDR1 SGHKS and CDR2 YYEKEE (reference sequence). With 5 bases removed from V and 7 bases from J, the gap between germline ends came to 18 bases. CDR3: CASSSLPGAYEAFF. The CDR3 nucleotides read TGTGCCAGCAGTAGTCTCCCCGGTGCGTATGAAGCTTTCTTT. Variable domain in full (rest from reference TRBV5-5 and TRBJ1-1): DAGVTQSPTHLIKTRGQQVTLRCSPISGHKSVSWYQQVLGQGPQFIFQYYEKEERGRGNFPDRFSARQFPNYSSELNVNALLLGDSALYLCASSSLPGAYEAFFGQGTRLTVV.

This clone has only one observation. The junction shows a germline mismatch at one end, possibly a read error. This chain links TRBV7-7 with TRBJ2-2; TRBD2 agrees at 7 bases. The CDR3 has 15 residues. CDR1 SSHAT and CDR2 FNYEAQ come from the germline V gene (reference sequence). The CDR3 is CASSFGEGRTGELFF. The CDR3 DNA is TGTGCTAGCAGCTTCGGGGAGGGGAGAACCGGGGAGCTGTTTTTT.

This chain uses TRBV11-2 with TRBJ2-7; D is unclear. CDR3 size: 18 residues. Trimming took off 2 bases at V and 1 base at J, with 21 bases between the two ends. Germline loops: CDR1 SGHAT, CDR2 FQNNGV. CDR3 amino acids: CASSLRSKRSQGSYEQYF. The CDR3 DNA sequence: TGTGCCAGCAGCTTAAGGTCGAAGAGGAGCCAAGGATCCTACGAGCAGTACTTC.

The CDR3 DNA is TGCAGCGTTGAACCCCGGGAGGGAGACACCGGGGAGCTGTTTTTT. This sequence encodes CSVEPREGDTGELFF. V and J are TRBV29-1 and TRBJ2-2; TRBD2 matches at 8 bases. This CDR3 has 15 residues. V lost 2 bases to trimming and J lost 3 bases; unmatched junction nucleotides: 5. Germline V gene data show CDR1 as SQVTM and CDR2 as ANQGSEA.

This chain uses TRBV7-8 with TRBJ2-7; weak D call: TRBD2 (7 bases). CDR3 size: 15 residues. CDR1 and CDR2 from the germline V gene are SGHVS and FQNEAQ. Deletions cut 3 bases from V and 3 bases from J, with 15 bases between. The CDR3 loop reads CASSLETGTIYEQYF. The CDR3 bases are TGTGCCAGCAGCTTGGAAACAGGGACTATCTACGAGCAGTACTTC.

The chain has TRBV10-1 and TRBJ1-1, with a possible D match to TRBD1 (5 bases). Deletions cut 2 bases from V and 2 bases from J, with 18 bases between. CDR3 length: 17 residues. Per germline, CDR1 WNHNN and CDR2 SYGVQD (reference sequence). The CDR3 sequence: CASSEQGLGLDNTEAFF. The DNA for the CDR3 is TGCGCCAGCAGTGAGCAGGGTCTGGGTTTGGATAACACTGAAGCTTTCTTT.

In this sample, this clone turned up once. The V gene is TRBV4-1, the J gene TRBJ2-5; D not resolved. The CDR3 length is 14 residues. The germline gives CDR1 MGHRA, CDR2 YSYEKL. V was clipped by 5 bases and J by 2 bases, with 12 bases between them. The CDR3 region has the DNA TGCGCCAGCAGCTTCCCTCCGCGGCAAGAGACCCAGTACTTC. Translated: CASSFPPRQETQYF.

The V and J genes are TRBV25-1 and TRBJ2-7, with 11 bases lining up with TRBD2. After removal of 5 bases from V and 2 bases from J, the junction contained 5 bases not matched to a gene. Germline CDR1 MGHDK, CDR2 SYGVNS. The CDR3 runs to 15 residues. CDR3 sequence reads: CASSNLAGGPYEQYF. CDR3 DNA sequence: TGTGCCAGCAGTAATCTAGCGGGAGGCCCCTACGAGCAGTACTTC.

The CDR3 sequence is CASRSILAGESTGELFF. DNA of the CDR3: TGTGCCAGCAGGTCCATTCTAGCGGGAGAGAGCACCGGGGAGCTGTTTTTT. This chain uses TRBV28 with TRBJ2-2; 10 nucleotides line up with TRBD2. Germline V gene sequence: CDR1 MDHEN, CDR2 SYDVKM. V shed 6 bases and J 4 bases; nucleotides not matched to a gene: 11. This CDR3 spans 17 amino acids.

The V gene is TRBV5-1, the J gene TRBJ2-2, with a tentative D call TRBD1 (6 bases). Germline V gene sequence: CDR1 SGHRS, CDR2 YFSETQ. Trimming left V 3 bases short and J 3 bases short, with 12 bases between. The CDR3 contains 15 residues. The CDR3 reads CASSSFPGDTGELFF. CDR3 coding DNA: TGCGCCAGCAGCTCTTTCCCAGGGGACACCGGGGAGCTGTTTTTT.

The CDR3, as DNA: TGCGCCAGCAGCAGAGACAGGGGGCCTGGGGCCAACGTCCTGACTTTC. It is translated as CASSRDRGPGANVLTF. This rearrangement joins TRBV5-1 to TRBJ2-6, with 10 bases that match TRBD1. Germline CDR1 is SGHRS and CDR2 is YFSETQ. CDR3 length: 16 amino acids. Trimming at V came to 4 bases and at J to 2 bases, leaving 3 bases not matched to a gene.

A single count supports this clone. This chain uses TRBV5-1 with TRBJ1-3; D gene uncertain. From germline, CDR1 is SGHRS and CDR2 YFSETQ. The CDR3 is 13 residues long. Between the trimmed V and J ends, which lost 4 bases and 0 bases, there was a span of 5 bases. CDR3 DNA: TGCGCCAGCAGCCCGTCCTCTGGAAACACCATATATTTT. Encoded protein: CASSPSSGNTIYF.

This clone has just one count. This chain links TRBV9 with TRBJ2-7, with a possible D match to TRBD2 (5 bases). Germline V lookup: CDR1 SGDLS, CDR2 YYNGEE. Trimming removed 0 bases at V and 9 bases at J, with 19 bases between. CDR3 length: 15 amino acids. This CDR3 is CASSVVDGIGLRQYF. DNA for the CDR3: TGTGCCAGCAGCGTAGTGGACGGGATAGGTTTACGGCAGTACTTC.

V usage is TRBV30 and J usage is TRBJ1-1; D might be TRBD1 (6 bases). The ends were cut back, 0 bases at V and 7 bases at J, with 21 bases in the middle. Looked up from germline, CDR1 is GTSNPN and CDR2 is SVGIG (reference sequence). CDR3 length equals 16 residues. Written as DNA, the CDR3 is TGTGCCTGGAGTGTTGACTCGCCTGAACAGGGCCTTGAAGCTTTCTTT. Protein product: CAWSVDSPEQGLEAFF.